The rows below give T cell receptor beta chains drawn from one sample of a study of blood T cell repertoires in COVID-19. TCRdb's copy holds only in-frame clones and misses some; the assay was immunoSEQ multiplex PCR. The sample lists some 450,000 clones; around 88% were seen once. Sequencing was performed on peripheral blood. These receptors all stem from a woman in her forties or fifties with COVID-19, enrolled during active disease. Both conserved end residues are part of each CDR3. A D gene is named only where the DNA matches it firmly. Expanded clones are given a class, and other clones once, few, many or no size at all.

clone_size j_call v_call d_call cdr3_nt cdr3_aa
NA TRBJ1-5 TRBV4-2 TRBD1 TGTGCCAGCAGCCAACATTCCGGGACAGGCTCGAATCAGCCCCAGCATTTT CASSQHSGTGSNQPQHF
NA TRBJ1-2 TRBV19 NA TGTGCCAGTCCCTATCGGACTGCCTCTAACTATGGCTACACCTTC CASPYRTASNYGYTF
once TRBJ1-2 TRBV12-5 NA TGTGCTAGTGGTACCAGTAACAGGGCCTATGGCTACACCTTC CASGTSNRAYGYTF
NA TRBJ1-2 TRBV29-1 TRBD1 TGCAGCGTTGGGCGGGGACAGGGTAGTTTAGGAGGCTACACCTTC CSVGRGQGSLGGYTF
NA TRBJ1-2 TRBV5-1 NA TGCGCCAGCAGACGGACCTCAGGGGATGGCTACACCTTC CASRRTSGDGYTF
few TRBJ2-7 TRBV7-2 TRBD2 TGTGCCAGCAGCTCCTCACTAGCGAGAGCGAAAGAGCAGTACTTC CASSSSLARAKEQYF
NA TRBJ2-7 TRBV7-2 NA TGTGCCAGCAGCTTATCCAATGGCGGTCAGTACGAGCAGTACTTC CASSLSNGGQYEQYF
NA TRBJ1-2 TRBV4-1 TRBD1 TGCGCCAGCAGCCCCTATACAGGGGACTATGGCTACACCTTC CASSPYTGDYGYTF
few TRBJ2-6 TRBV27 TRBD1 TGTGCCAGCAGCCCCGAAGGGGGACAGAAAACTGGGGCCAACGTCCTGACTTTC CASSPEGGQKTGANVLTF
few TRBJ1-5 TRBV5-5 NA TGTGCCAGCAGCTTGTTTCCGGGAGACAGCAATCAGCCCCAGCATTTT CASSLFPGDSNQPQHF
NA TRBJ2-3 TRBV7-2 NA TGTGCCAGCAGCTTAGTGGAGGGCCCGTCAGGGACAGATACGCAGTATTTT CASSLVEGPSGTDTQYF
NA TRBJ2-1 TRBV6-2/TRBV6-3 TRBD2 TGTGCCAGCAGTTACTTCCTAGCGGCACTCCACAATGAGCAGTTCTTC CASSYFLAALHNEQFF
NA TRBJ1-2 TRBV6-4 NA TGTGCCAGCAGGGCGGCGAATGGGGCCCTATATGGCTACACCTTC CASRAANGALYGYTF
NA TRBJ1-2 TRBV4-1 TRBD1 TGCGCCAGCAGCCACGCACTAGACAGGGTTATGAGTGGCTACACCTTC CASSHALDRVMSGYTF
NA TRBJ1-3 TRBV5-8 NA TGTGCCAGCAGCCGTGACCCGAGGTACGGAAACACCATATATTTT CASSRDPRYGNTIYF
once TRBJ2-1 TRBV27 NA TGTGCCAGCACTTCTGACGGGTACAATGAGCAGTTCTTC CASTSDGYNEQFF
NA TRBJ2-7 TRBV9 NA TGTGCCAGCAGCCCCCGCGGCAGTACGGGCGAGCAGTACTTC CASSPRGSTGEQYF
NA TRBJ1-1 TRBV30 NA TGTGCCTGGAGTAGAGGGGGAACGGGCACTGAAGCTTTCTTT CAWSRGGTGTEAFF
NA TRBJ1-3 TRBV6-5 NA TGTGCCAGCTCTCAGAGGTTCTCTGGAAACACCATATATTTT CASSQRFSGNTIYF
NA TRBJ1-1 TRBV6-4 NA TGTGCCAGCAGTGACTCGGCGGGTTCGAACACTGAAGCTTTCTTT CASSDSAGSNTEAFF
NA TRBJ2-7 TRBV9 NA TGTGCCAGCAGCGTAGAGGGGTCCTACGAGCAGTACTTC CASSVEGSYEQYF
NA TRBJ2-5 TRBV2 TRBD1 TGTGCCAGCAGCGGGGACAGGGGAAAAGAGACCCAGTACTTC CASSGDRGKETQYF
NA TRBJ2-3 TRBV4-1 TRBD1 TGCGCCAGCAGCCTCCGACAGGGCAGCACAGATACGCAGTATTTT CASSLRQGSTDTQYF
NA TRBJ2-1 TRBV18 TRBD1 TGTGCCAGCTCACCAGGACAGGGGCTTTACAATGAGCAGTTCTTC CASSPGQGLYNEQFF
NA TRBJ1-2 TRBV27 NA TGTGCCAGCCGCCCAGGAGGCAGCCCCTATGGCTACACCTTC CASRPGGSPYGYTF
NA TRBJ1-4 TRBV6-6 TRBD1 TGTGCCAGCAGTCTGGACAGGGGCGATGAAAAACTGTTTTTT CASSLDRGDEKLFF
NA TRBJ2-2 TRBV9 TRBD2 TGTGCCAGCGGGACTAGCGGGGGGTACGGGGAGCTGTTTTTT CASGTSGGYGELFF